What follows describes a single T cell receptor (beta chain). This clone was recorded only once. It lacks a known antigen. A junction boundary mismatches the germline segment, possibly from a read error. These data belong to a study of cytomegalovirus exposure and HLA in healthy donors (dated by TCRdb to the late 2010s). For context, the study as a whole: An earlier analysis of 587 of the donors reported 250 to 300 Gb of sequence data and more than 90 million unique TCR beta sequences from 190 million or so T cells. In a later analysis, previously published TCR beta repertoires from 666 donors were re-analyzed and high-resolution HLA genotyping was added so that TCR occurrence patterns could be studied. Every repertoire in the discovery cohort had been generated on one and the same sequencing platform. Four or five DR-DQ haplotypes were handled as single units for association and clustering, since linkage in the cohort was strong. Genome-wide SNP genotypes for about 65% of the 666 donors were used in a later genetic analysis, which treated that subset as a discovery cohort. Donor age, sex, ethnicity and CMV serostatus were compiled together with the repertoire data. To decide whether each TCR beta V gene segment behaved as functional or pseudogenic, an earlier analysis of some 600 of the donors relied on high-throughput TCR beta sequencing. The study aimed to test whether signatures of past pathogen exposure could be identified by cataloging public T cell receptors. Along with the approximately 650-subject first cohort, a separate validation cohort of 120 different subjects was used. High-throughput TCR immunosequencing, statistical association of individual TCRs with disease status, and machine learning were combined to predict cytomegalovirus infection status. The later analysis used no new phenotypic data to find candidate immune exposures, relying instead on TCR beta sequences and their occurrence across donors. Typing coverage varied by locus: roughly 629-630 donors for A, B, C, DRB1 and DQB1; around 560 for DQA1; about 590 for DPA1; around 490 for DPB1. The genetic ancestry cluster associated with self-reported Caucasian donors included 80% to 90% of the approximately 410 genotyped donors. Roughly 300 gigabases of sequencing data and tens of millions of unique TCR sequences made up an early release that covered 500 to 650 HLA-typed donors. The study used immunosequencing to profile the T cell repertoires of several hundred subjects and linked those repertoires to cytomegalovirus serostatus. On average, around 230,000 unique TCR beta nucleotide sequences were sequenced per donor among 398 genotyped donors of the cohort, with 15% to 20% of those sequences being non-productive. Both class I and class II loci were covered by HLA typing, at four-digit resolution.

From cysteine to phenylalanine, the CDR3 is 15 amino acids long. The entry retains the CDR3 DNA only, 45 bases that are in frame from base 1. The germline V gene (reference sequence) specifies MNHEY as CDR1 and SMNVEV as CDR2. The cohort consisted of more than 650 healthy bone marrow donors. Cohort members were all nominally healthy when sampled, although unrecorded immune exposures were likely present. The donor tested CMV seropositive, placing the donor among the 250 to 300 seropositive members of the cohort. A peripheral blood sample was collected from each donor, and TCR beta sequencing was performed on peripheral blood mononuclear cells. The Qiagen DNeasy Blood Extraction Kit was used to extract genomic DNA from the blood cell samples. What the authors observed across the whole study: In an earlier analysis of 587 of the donors, most TCR beta V segments were observed in productive rearrangements about 87% or about 30% of the time, broadly matching IMGT annotations. The cohort was sequenced for TCR beta chains only, and without alpha or paired-chain data the features that could be detected were limited. In both the original and validation cohorts, the classifier was reported to diagnose cytomegalovirus status with high specificity and sensitivity. A further reported finding was that TCR beta sequences accurately predicted the HLA-A and HLA-B alleles for most subjects in the first cohort. Some IMGT-functional V segments, including TRBV6-2 and TRBV6-3, could not be told apart with the 87-base-pair reads, so those segments were excluded. Because counts were too low, roughly 17 rarely observed V segments, including chromosome 9 orphons, were left out of the earlier analysis of a few hundred of the donors. A later genetic analysis associated a missense DCLRE1C variant with V-gene and J-gene trimming of TCR beta chains, and an independent cohort replicated the association. Across donors, most TCR sequences were observed very rarely, whereas some public TCRs were present in many individuals. Because HLA typing was unavailable for some donors at each locus, only the typed subset was used in association tests. A later analysis found that HLA-associated TCR beta chains were more clonally expanded and had lower generation probabilities than equally common non-associated chains. Specific HLA alleles were associated with 15,000 to 20,000 TCR beta sequences at a false discovery rate of 0.05 in a later analysis. Strong co-occurrence of HLA alleles, especially DR and DQ, made assigning TCR associations to individual alleles difficult. A later analysis reported that several top co-occurrence clusters appeared linked to parvovirus B19, influenza, CMV and Epstein-Barr virus. A later analysis found that most CMV-associated TCR beta chains appeared HLA-restricted, with HLA associations seemingly driven largely by CMV exposure. In a later genetic analysis, fewer N-insertions in productive TCRs were reported among donors in an Asian-associated ancestry cluster than the roughly 700-donor mean. The sequencing pipeline was judged likely to have produced a cluster of highly shared sequence variants as a technical artifact. The study listed 150 to 200 TCR beta chains as associated with cytomegalovirus. A few of the identified cytomegalovirus-associated TCR beta chains were confirmed in vitro to be specific for cytomegalovirus antigens. In a later analysis, the rate of TCR association differed among HLA loci, with DRB1 alleles having the most associated TCRs and HLA-C alleles having the fewest. Roughly uniform sequencing depth across donors was assumed in presence/absence analyses, although this assumption may not hold. Linkage disequilibrium might explain the correlated functional status among segregating V segments, but an unknown experimental factor could not be ruled out. The only immune exposure information available for the cohort was CMV serostatus. It was suggested by the authors that the approach could potentially be generalized to other disease states and immunological phenotypes.

The method behind the library was the immunoSEQ multiplex PCR assay. The multiplex PCR relied on a mix of 60 forward primers for TCR Vbeta segments and 13 reverse primers for TCR Jbeta segments. Amplification of the CDR3 region of rearranged TCR beta genes was performed with a multiplex PCR assay on genomic DNA. The amplified TCR beta libraries were sequenced on the Illumina HiSeq System as 87-base-pair reads. The published analysis was carried out like this. A later analysis counted approximately 84 million unique TCR beta chains across the 550 to 750 repertoires, and 10 million to 11 million of these chains were shared by at least two donors. Raw reads were error-corrected and collapsed into unique sequences by a nearest-neighbor algorithm in which closely related sequences were merged to remove PCR and sequencing errors. V, D and J gene segments were assigned by aligning CDR3 sequences to IMGT reference sequences. For a sequence to be retained, a match of at least six nucleotides was required to both a V gene segment and a J gene segment. A rearrangement was called productive if the CDR3 had no stop codons and remained in frame with V and J, and every other rearrangement was called non-productive. CDR3 was defined by IMGT convention, running from the second conserved V-encoded cysteine to the conserved J-encoded phenylalanine. Sequences without an unambiguous match to a single V gene segment were excluded from the earlier analysis of about 600 of the donors. An earlier analysis of under 750 of the donors called V segments functional above 56.7% productive rearrangements and segregating when the between-donor standard deviation exceeded 5%. A statistical classification framework was built to diagnose cytomegalovirus status from the catalog of TCR beta chain sequences. In a later analysis, TCR nucleotide sequences were compared against IMGT/GENE-DB human TR gene sequences so that V and J genes could be assigned. A later analysis assigned CDR3 sequences and most-parsimonious VDJ recombination scenarios with the TCRdist pipeline. A later analysis defined each TCR beta chain by its CDR3 amino acid sequence plus V-gene family, and excluded reads lacking a unique V-gene family. As a way to deal with suspected cross-contamination and a sequencing artifact, a later analysis dropped approximately 590 nucleotide sequences that were highly shared and had low generation probability. A later analysis calculated a clonal expansion index for each public chain from normalized within-repertoire ranks of inferred template counts. Generation probabilities in a later analysis came from a VDJ recombination model fitted to out-of-frame rearrangements, and those results were checked against IGoR. In a later analysis, hypergeometric tests were used to score TCR-TCR, TCR-HLA and TCR-CMV co-occurrence, with a repertoire-size bias correction applied to TCR pairs. In a later analysis, false discovery rates were estimated by permuting HLA or CMV assignments 20 times. In a later analysis, co-occurring TCRs were grouped using DBSCAN, and TCRdist sequence similarity was added for clustering within HLA-allele-positive subsets. Co-occurrence clustering excluded repertoires with fewer than 30,000 or more than 120,000 public chains, plus five with anomalous nucleotide sharing. TCRdb limited this immuneACCESS table to in-frame rearrangements with V and J called. A share of clones is missing; checked studies link under half to unresolved V genes, and the rest is unexplained. Clone size and the V and J calls come from that table; the DNA yielded D and trimming. In this sample the table shows about 150,000 clones, approximately 80% of which occur a single time. The ten most abundant clones make up about 2.9% of the sample.

Sequencing was carried out using PBMCs. The source of this sequence is a woman aged 50 to 65 in good health and CMV-seropositive. Recombination joined TRBV27 with TRBJ2-6; TRBD1 is a weak D gene call, 5 bases matching. The CDR3 in this case is CASSPTSSGANGLTF. The DNA sequence is as follows: TGTGCCAGCTCCCCGACATCCTCTGGGGCCAACGGCCTGACTTTC.